The next 8 T cell receptor beta chains were all read from a single sample in a study of cytomegalovirus exposure and HLA in healthy donors. In the PCR, 60 Vbeta and 13 Jbeta primers were used. Method: immunoSEQ multiplex PCR; TCRdb's copy keeps in-frame clones and lacks some. The sample holds under 130,000 clones; around 84% are singletons and the top ten take under 1.5%. The sequenced sample was PBMCs. The receptors were gathered from a man aged 30 to 39 in good health and CMV-seronegative.

Worth noting for this clone: At the DNA level, this CDR3 is encoded by other sequences in the same sample as well. V usage is TRBV4-3 and J usage is TRBJ2-3, with D tentatively TRBD2 (5 bases). Germline CDR1 and CDR2: LGHNA and YSLEER. This CDR3 spans 16 amino acids. The V end lost 0 bases, the J end lost 0 bases, and 10 bases lay between the germline ends. This chain's CDR3 is CASSQDGGGSTDTQYF. The CDR3 DNA reads TGCGCCAGCAGCCAAGATGGAGGAGGCAGCACAGATACGCAGTATTTT.

The sample holds a few counts of this clone. The J gene is TRBJ2-2, the V gene TRBV5-6; D perhaps matches TRBD2 (6 bases). Between the trimmed V and J ends, which lost 3 bases and 6 bases, there was a span of 15 bases. This CDR3 contains 15 residues. CDR1 is SGHDT and CDR2 is YYEEEE in the germline V gene. The CDR3 DNA reads TGTGCCAGCAGCTGGGACTTCCGGATAGCCGGGGAGCTGTTTTTT. Translation gives CASSWDFRIAGELFF.

This clone was recorded a few times. The J gene is TRBJ1-2, the V gene TRBV9, with D perhaps TRBD1 (5 bases). The germline V gene has CDR1 SGDLS and CDR2 YYNGEE. The CDR3 is 17 residues long. Between the trimmed V and J ends, which lost 3 bases and 4 bases, there was a span of 22 bases. DNA for the CDR3: TGTGCCAGCAGCGCATCCCAACCCAGGGCGCGGGGCTATGGCTACACCTTC. Its protein is CASSASQPRARGYGYTF.

The chain has TRBV7-8 and TRBJ1-1, with D unresolved. Germline V gene data show CDR1 as SGHVS and CDR2 as FQNEAQ. Trimming removed 2 bases at V and 5 bases at J, with 6 bases between. The CDR3 totals 12 residues. The CDR3 DNA is TGTGCCAGCAGCTTACTATATACTGAAGCTTTCTTT. Translated: CASSLLYTEAFF.

The chain has TRBV27 and TRBJ2-7; 9 bases align to TRBD1. Trimming removed 6 bases from V and 3 bases from J; junction bases left unmatched: 9. The germline gives CDR1 MNHEY, CDR2 SMNVEV (reference sequence). The CDR3 has 15 amino acids. The CDR3 region has the DNA TGTGCCAGCAGCCGAAACAGGGGGCAAGGCTACGAGCAGTACTTC. It specifies CASSRNRGQGYEQYF.

The chain carries TRBV30 and TRBJ1-2; D perhaps matches TRBD1 (6 bases). This CDR3 is 15 amino acids long. Germline-derived CDR1 and CDR2 are GTSNPN and SVGIG (reference sequence). With 0 bases removed from V and 3 bases from J, the gap between germline ends came to 14 bases. The CDR3 sequence: CAWSVLLGQHYGYTF. CDR3 DNA sequence: TGTGCCTGGAGTGTACTACTAGGACAGCACTATGGCTACACCTTC.

The chain has TRBV28 and TRBJ2-1, with a tentative D call TRBD1 (5 bases). V dropped 3 bases and J dropped 5 bases, with 11 bases sitting between them. The CDR3 spans 14 residues. Per the germline V gene, CDR1 is MDHEN and CDR2 is SYDVKM. CDR3 loop: CASSLEQVNNEQFF. CDR3 coding DNA: TGTGCCAGCAGTTTGGAACAGGTAAACAATGAGCAGTTCTTC. The variable domain in full, with the rest retrieved from reference TRBV28 and TRBJ2-1, is DVKVTQSSRYLVKRTGEKVFLECVQDMDHENMFWYRQDPGLGLRLIYFSYDVKMKEKGDIPEGYSVSREKKERFSLILESASTNQTSMYLCASSLEQVNNEQFFGPGTRLTVL.

The V gene is TRBV4-3, the J gene TRBJ1-2, with 8 bases matching TRBD1. With V trimmed by 1 base and J by 6 bases, 4 bases remained unmatched. The CDR3 covers 14 residues. CDR1 is LGHNA, CDR2 YSLEER, per germline. CDR3 residues: CASSQGDRGHGYTF. CDR3 bases: TGCGCCAGCAGCCAAGGAGACAGGGGTCATGGCTACACCTTC.